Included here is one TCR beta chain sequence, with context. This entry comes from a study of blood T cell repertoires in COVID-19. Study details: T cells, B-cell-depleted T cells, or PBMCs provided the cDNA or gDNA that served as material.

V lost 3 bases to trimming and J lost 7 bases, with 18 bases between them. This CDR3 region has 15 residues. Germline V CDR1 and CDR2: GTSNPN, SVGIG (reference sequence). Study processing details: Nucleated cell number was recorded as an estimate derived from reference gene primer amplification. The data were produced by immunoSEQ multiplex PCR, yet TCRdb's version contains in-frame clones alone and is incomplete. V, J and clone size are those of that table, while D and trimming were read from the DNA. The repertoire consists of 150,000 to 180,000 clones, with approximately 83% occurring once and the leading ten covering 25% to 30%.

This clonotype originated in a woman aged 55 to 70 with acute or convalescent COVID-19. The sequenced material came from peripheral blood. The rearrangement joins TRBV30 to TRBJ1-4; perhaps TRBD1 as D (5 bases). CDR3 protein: CAWSLSGGRGEKLFF. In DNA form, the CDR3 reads TGTGCCTGGAGCCTCTCCGGGGGAAGGGGTGAAAAACTGTTTTTT.